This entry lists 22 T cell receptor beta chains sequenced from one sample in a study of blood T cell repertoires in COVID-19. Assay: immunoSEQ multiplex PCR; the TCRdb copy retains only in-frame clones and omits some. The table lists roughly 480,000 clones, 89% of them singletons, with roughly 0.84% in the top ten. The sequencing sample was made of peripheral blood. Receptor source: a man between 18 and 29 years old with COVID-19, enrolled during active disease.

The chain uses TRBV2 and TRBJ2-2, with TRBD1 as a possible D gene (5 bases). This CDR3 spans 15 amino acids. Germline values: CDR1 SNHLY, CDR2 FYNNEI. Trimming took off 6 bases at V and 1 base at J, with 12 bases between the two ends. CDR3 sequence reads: CASSLGALNTGELFF. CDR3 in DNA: TGTGCCAGCAGCCTAGGGGCCCTGAACACCGGGGAGCTGTTTTTT.

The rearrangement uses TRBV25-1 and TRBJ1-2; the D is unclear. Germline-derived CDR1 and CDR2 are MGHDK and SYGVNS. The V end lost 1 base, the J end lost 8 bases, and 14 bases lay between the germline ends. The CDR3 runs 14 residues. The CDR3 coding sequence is TGTGCCAGCAGTGAATTTGTGGGTGCGGGGGGCTACACCTTC. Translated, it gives CASSEFVGAGGYTF.

The CDR3 region is CASSLGQGTPNTEAFF. The CDR3 DNA reads as TGTGCCAGCAGCTTGGGTCAGGGCACCCCGAACACTGAAGCTTTCTTT. The J gene is TRBJ1-1, the V gene TRBV5-4; D might be TRBD1 (5 bases). The CDR3 consists of 16 residues. Germline values: CDR1 SGHNT, CDR2 YYREEE (reference sequence). V was cut by 0 bases and J by 1 base, with 13 bases left in between.

DNA of the CDR3: TGTGCCAGCAGCTACCCAGGCGGACAGGGGTCCACCTACGAGCAGTACTTC. This gives the protein CASSYPGGQGSTYEQYF. This chain uses TRBV7-9 with TRBJ2-7, with 9 positions matching TRBD1. Germline CDR1 SEHNR, CDR2 FQNEAQ (reference sequence). V shed 4 bases and J 2 bases; nucleotides not matched to a gene: 12. This CDR3 comprises 17 residues.

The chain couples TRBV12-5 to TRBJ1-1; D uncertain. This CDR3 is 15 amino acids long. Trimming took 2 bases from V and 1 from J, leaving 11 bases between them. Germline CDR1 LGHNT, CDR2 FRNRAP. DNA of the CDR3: TGTGCTAGTGGTTTGTCCCCCGACTCGAACACTGAAGCTTTCTTT. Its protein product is CASGLSPDSNTEAFF. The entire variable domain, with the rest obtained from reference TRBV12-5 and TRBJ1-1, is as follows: DARVTQTPRHKVTEMGQEVTMRCQPILGHNTVFWYRQTMMQGLELLAYFRNRAPLDDSGMPKDRFSAEMPDATLATLKIQPSEPRDSAVYFCASGLSPDSNTEAFFGQGTRLTVV.

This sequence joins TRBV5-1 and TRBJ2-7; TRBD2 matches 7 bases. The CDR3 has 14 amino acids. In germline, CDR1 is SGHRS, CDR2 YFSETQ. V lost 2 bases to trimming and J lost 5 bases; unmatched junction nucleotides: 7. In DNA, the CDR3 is TGCGCCAGCAGCTTAAGAGCGGGAATTGACGAGCAGTACTTC. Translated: CASSLRAGIDEQYF.

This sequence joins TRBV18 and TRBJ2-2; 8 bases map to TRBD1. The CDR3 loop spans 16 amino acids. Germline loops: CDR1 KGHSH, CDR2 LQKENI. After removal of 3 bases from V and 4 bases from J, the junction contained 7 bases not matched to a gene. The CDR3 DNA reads TGTGCCAGCTCACCTGCGACAGGGGTCGGCACCGGGGAGCTGTTTTTT. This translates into CASSPATGVGTGELFF. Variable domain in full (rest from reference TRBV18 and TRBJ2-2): NAGVMQNPRHLVRRRGQEARLRCSPMKGHSHVYWYRQLPEEGLKFMVYLQKENIIDESGMPKERFSAEFPKEGPSILRIQQVVRGDSAAYFCASSPATGVGTGELFFGEGSRLTVL.

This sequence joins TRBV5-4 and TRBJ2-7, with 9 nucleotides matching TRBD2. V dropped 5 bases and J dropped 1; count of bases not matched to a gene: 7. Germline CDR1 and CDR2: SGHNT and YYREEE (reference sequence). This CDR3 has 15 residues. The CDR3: CASSSPTSGSYEQYF. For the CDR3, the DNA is TGTGCCAGCAGTTCCCCGACTAGCGGATCCTACGAGCAGTACTTC.

CDR3 residues: CASSPGGRSNQPQHF. The CDR3 DNA reads TGTGCCAGTAGTCCCGGGGGGCGGAGCAATCAGCCCCAGCATTTT. This chain uses TRBV19 with TRBJ1-5; D may be TRBD1 (6 bases). V lost 5 bases to trimming and J lost 1 base, with 12 bases between them. This CDR3 spans 15 amino acids. Germline V lookup: CDR1 LNHDA, CDR2 SQIVND (reference sequence).

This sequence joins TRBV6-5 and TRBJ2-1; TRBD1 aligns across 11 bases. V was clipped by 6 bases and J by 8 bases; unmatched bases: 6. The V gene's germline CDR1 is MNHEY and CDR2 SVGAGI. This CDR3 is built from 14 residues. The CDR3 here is CASSKRTGGDEQFF. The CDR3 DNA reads TGTGCCAGCAGCAAGAGGACAGGGGGCGATGAGCAGTTCTTC.

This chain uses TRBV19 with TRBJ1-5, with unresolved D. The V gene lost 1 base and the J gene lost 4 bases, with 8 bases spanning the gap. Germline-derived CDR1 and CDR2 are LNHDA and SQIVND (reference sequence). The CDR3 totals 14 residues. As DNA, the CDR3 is TGTGCCAGTAGTATAGGGGCAGCAAATCAGCCCCAGCATTTT. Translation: CASSIGAANQPQHF.

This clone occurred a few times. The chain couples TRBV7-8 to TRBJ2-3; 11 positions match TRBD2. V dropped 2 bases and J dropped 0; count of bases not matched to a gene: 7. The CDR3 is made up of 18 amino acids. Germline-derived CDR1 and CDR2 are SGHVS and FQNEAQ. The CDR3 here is CASSLIPSGGTSTDTQYF. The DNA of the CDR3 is TGTGCCAGCAGCTTAATCCCTAGCGGGGGGACCAGCACAGATACGCAGTATTTT.

The CDR3 DNA sequence: TGTGCCAGCAGTGATGGGCTCTCTGGGGCCAACGTCCTGACTTTC. It specifies CASSDGLSGANVLTF. The chain carries TRBV2 and TRBJ2-6; D gene uncertain. V was pared by 3 bases and J by 0 bases, with 6 bases between. The CDR3 totals 15 residues. From germline, CDR1 is SNHLY and CDR2 FYNNEI.

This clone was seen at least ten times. The CDR3 spells CASSLSPPGNTEAFF. The CDR3 DNA follows: TGTGCCAGCAGTTTGAGCCCGCCCGGGAACACTGAAGCTTTCTTT. The chain links TRBV27 to TRBJ1-1; no definite D call. V lost 3 bases and J 1 base, leaving 12 bases between the germline ends. CDR3 size: 15 residues. CDR1 is MNHEY and CDR2 is SMNVEV in the germline V gene (reference sequence).

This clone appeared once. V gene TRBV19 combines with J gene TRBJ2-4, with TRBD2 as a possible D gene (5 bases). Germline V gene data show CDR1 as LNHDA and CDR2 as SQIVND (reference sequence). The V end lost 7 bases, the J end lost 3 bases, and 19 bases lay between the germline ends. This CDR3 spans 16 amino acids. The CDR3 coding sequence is TGTGCCAGTATTTCTGGTGGGAGTAGAGGCAAAAACATTCAGTACTTC. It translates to CASISGGSRGKNIQYF.

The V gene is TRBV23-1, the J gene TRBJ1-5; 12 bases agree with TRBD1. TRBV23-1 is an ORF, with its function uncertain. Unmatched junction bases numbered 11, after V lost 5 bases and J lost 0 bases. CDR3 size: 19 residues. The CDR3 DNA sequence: TGCGCCAGCAGTTTCTCCGGGACAGGGGGCATGGGTAGCAATCAGCCCCAGCATTTT. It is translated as CASSFSGTGGMGSNQPQHF.

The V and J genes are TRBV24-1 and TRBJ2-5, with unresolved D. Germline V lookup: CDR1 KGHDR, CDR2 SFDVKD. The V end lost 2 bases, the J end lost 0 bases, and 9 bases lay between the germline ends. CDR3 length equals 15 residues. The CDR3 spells CATSDSTNYQETQYF. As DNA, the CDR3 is TGTGCCACCAGTGATTCGACAAACTACCAAGAGACCCAGTACTTC.

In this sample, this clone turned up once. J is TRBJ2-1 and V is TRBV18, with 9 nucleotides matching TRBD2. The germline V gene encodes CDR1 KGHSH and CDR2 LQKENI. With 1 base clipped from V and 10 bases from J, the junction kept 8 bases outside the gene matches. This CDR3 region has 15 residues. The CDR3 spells CASSPLSGGLGEQFF. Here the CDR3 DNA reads TGTGCCAGCTCACCACTTAGCGGGGGTCTAGGGGAGCAGTTCTTC.

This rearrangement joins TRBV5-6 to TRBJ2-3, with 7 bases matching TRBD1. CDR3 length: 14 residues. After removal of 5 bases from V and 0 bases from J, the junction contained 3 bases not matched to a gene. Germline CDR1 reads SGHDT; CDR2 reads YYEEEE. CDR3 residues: CASRGTASTDTQYF. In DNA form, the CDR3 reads TGTGCCAGCAGAGGGACAGCTAGCACAGATACGCAGTATTTT.

The CDR3 sequence: CASSEGRVGYTF. The CDR3 region has the DNA TGTGCCAGCAGTGAAGGGCGGGTTGGCTACACCTTC. The V gene is TRBV2, the J gene TRBJ1-2; the D is unclear. The CDR3 covers 12 residues. Germline values: CDR1 SNHLY, CDR2 FYNNEI. Trimming removed 1 base at V and 7 bases at J, with 7 bases between.

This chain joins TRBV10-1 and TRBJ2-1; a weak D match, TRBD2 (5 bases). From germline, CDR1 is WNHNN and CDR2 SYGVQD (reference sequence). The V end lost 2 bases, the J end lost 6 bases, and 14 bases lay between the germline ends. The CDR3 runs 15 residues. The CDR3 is CASSERLGSRNEQFF. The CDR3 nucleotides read TGCGCCAGCAGTGAGAGGTTAGGGAGTCGCAATGAGCAGTTCTTC.

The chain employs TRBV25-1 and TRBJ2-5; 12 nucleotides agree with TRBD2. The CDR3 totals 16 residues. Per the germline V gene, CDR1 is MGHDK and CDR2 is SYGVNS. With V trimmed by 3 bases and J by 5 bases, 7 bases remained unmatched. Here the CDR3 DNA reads TGTGCCAGCAGTGAGGGGCGACTAGCGGGAGAGGAGACCCAGTACTTC. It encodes CASSEGRLAGEETQYF.